This T cell receptor beta chain was captured by sequencing in a study of identical twins. TCRdb used MiXCR to reprocess the 5' RACE reads, holding one entry per CDR3 protein. The profile shows 400,000 to 550,000 distinct CDR3 sequences, approximately 22% of them singletons. The table lists this clonotype with a few counts. The junction had 10 bases not matched to a gene; V was cut back by 7 bases and J by 3 bases. This CDR3 is built from 15 residues. The V gene's germline CDR1 is SGHRS and CDR2 YFSETQ. A further study also used this sample, focusing on T cells expressing NK-cell markers.

The clonotype originates from a woman younger than 35 in good health. The sample consisted of CD4+ T cells sorted from blood. This rearrangement joins TRBV5-1 to TRBJ2-4, with 7 bases aligning to TRBD1. DNA for the CDR3: TGCGCCAGCTCGAGCCAGACAGGGTACAAAAACATTCAGTACTTC. Residues: CASSSQTGYKNIQYF.